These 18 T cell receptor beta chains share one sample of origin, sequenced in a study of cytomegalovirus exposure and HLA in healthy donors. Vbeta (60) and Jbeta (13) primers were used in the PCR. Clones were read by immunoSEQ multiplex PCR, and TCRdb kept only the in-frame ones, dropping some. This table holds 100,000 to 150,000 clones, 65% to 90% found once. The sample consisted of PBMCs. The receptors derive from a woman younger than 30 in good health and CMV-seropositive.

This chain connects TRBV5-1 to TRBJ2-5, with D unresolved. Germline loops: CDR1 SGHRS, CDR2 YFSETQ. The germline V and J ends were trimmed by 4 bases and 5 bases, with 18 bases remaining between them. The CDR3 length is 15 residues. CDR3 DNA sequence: TGCGCCAGCAGCCCATCCGGAGCCATGCGGGAGACCCAGTACTTC. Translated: CASSPSGAMRETQYF.

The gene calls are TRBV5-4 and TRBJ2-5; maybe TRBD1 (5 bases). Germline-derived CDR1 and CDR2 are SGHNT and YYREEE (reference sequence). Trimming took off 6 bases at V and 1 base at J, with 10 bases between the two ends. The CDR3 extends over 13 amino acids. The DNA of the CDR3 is TGTGCCAGCAACCTTCAGGGCCAAGAGACCCAGTACTTC. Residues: CASNLQGQETQYF.

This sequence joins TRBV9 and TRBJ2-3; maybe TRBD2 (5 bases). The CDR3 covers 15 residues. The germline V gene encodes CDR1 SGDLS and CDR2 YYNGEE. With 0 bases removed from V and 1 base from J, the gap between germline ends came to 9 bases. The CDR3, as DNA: TGTGCCAGCAGCGTAGCGGACGGGGGCACAGATACGCAGTATTTT. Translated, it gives CASSVADGGTDTQYF.

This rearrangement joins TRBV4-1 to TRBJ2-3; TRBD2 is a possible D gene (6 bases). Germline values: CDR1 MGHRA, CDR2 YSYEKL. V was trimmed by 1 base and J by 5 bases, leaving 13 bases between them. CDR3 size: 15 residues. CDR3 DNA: TGCGCCAGCAGCCAAGGGGGAGGTAGTATAGATACGCAGTATTTT. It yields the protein CASSQGGGSIDTQYF.

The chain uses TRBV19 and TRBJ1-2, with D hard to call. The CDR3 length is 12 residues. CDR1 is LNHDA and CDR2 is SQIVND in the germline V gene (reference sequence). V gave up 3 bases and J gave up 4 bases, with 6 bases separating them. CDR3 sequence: CASSISLYGYTF. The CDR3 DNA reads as TGTGCCAGTAGTATTAGTCTCTATGGCTACACCTTC. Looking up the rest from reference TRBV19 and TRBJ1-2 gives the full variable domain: DGGITQSPKYLFRKEGQNVTLSCEQNLNHDAMYWYRQDPGQGLRLIYYSQIVNDFQKGDIAEGYSVSREKKESFPLTVTSAQKNPTAFYLCASSISLYGYTFGSGTRLTVV.

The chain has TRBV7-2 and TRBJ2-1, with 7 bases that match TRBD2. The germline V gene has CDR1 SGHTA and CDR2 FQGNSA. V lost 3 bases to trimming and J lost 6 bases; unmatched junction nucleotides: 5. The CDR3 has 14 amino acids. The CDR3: CASSLGLFTNEQFF. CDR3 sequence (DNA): TGTGCCAGCAGCTTGGGACTATTCACCAATGAGCAGTTCTTC. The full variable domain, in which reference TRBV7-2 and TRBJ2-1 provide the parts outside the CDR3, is GAGVSQSPSNKVTEKGKDVELRCDPISGHTALYWYRQSLGQGLEFLIYFQGNSAPDKSGLPSDRFSAERTGGSVSTLTIQRTQQEDSAVYLCASSLGLFTNEQFFGPGTRLTVL.

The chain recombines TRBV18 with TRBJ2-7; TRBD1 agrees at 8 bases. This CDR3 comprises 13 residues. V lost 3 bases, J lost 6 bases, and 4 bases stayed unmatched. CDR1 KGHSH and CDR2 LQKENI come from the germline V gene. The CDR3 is CASSPDRGGEQYF. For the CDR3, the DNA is TGTGCCAGCTCACCTGACAGGGGAGGCGAGCAGTACTTC.

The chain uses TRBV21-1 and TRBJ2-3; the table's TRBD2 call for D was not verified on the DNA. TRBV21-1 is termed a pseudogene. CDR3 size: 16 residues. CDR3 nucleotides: TGTGCCAGCAGCAAAGGTGGGCGGGGGGACACAGATACGCAGTATTTT. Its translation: CASSKGGRGDTDTQYF.

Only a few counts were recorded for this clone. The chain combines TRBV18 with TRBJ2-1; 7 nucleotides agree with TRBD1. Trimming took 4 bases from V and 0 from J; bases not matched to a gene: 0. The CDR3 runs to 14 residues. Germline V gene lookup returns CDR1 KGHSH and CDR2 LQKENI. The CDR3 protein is CASSRDSSYNEQFF. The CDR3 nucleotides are TGTGCCAGCTCACGGGACAGCTCCTACAATGAGCAGTTCTTC. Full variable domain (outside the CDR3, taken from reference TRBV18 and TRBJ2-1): NAGVMQNPRHLVRRRGQEARLRCSPMKGHSHVYWYRQLPEEGLKFMVYLQKENIIDESGMPKERFSAEFPKEGPSILRIQQVVRGDSAAYFCASSRDSSYNEQFFGPGTRLTVL.

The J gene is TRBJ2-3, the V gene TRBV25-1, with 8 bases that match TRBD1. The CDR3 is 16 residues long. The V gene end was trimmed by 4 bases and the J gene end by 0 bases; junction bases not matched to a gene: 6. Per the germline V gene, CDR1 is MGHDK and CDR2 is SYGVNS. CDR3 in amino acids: CASSGDRFTSTDTQYF. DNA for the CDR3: TGTGCCAGCAGTGGGGACAGGTTCACTAGCACAGATACGCAGTATTTT.

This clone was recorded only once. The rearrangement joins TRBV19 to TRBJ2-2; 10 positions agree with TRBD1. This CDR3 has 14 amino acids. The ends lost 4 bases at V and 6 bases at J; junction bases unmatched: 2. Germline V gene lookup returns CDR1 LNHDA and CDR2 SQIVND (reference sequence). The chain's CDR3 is CASSTDRGPGELFF. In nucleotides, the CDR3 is TGTGCCAGTAGTACAGACAGGGGGCCCGGGGAGCTGTTTTTT.

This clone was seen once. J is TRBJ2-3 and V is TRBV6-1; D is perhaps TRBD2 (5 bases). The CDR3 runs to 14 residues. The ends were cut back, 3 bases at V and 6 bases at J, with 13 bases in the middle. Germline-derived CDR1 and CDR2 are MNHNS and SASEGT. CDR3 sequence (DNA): TGTGCCAGCAGTGAGGGGAGCCCCCCGGATACGCAGTATTTT. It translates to CASSEGSPPDTQYF.

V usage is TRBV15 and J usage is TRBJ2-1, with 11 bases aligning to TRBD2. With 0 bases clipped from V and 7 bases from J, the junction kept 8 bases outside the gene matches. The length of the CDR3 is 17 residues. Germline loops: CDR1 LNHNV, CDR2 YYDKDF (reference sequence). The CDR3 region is CATSRDGLAGGLNEQFF. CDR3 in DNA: TGTGCCACCAGCAGAGATGGGCTAGCGGGGGGTCTGAATGAGCAGTTCTTC.

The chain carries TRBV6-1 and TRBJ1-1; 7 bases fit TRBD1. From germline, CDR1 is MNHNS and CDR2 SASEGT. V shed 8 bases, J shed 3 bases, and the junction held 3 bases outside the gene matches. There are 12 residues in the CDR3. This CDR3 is CASSTGHTEAFF. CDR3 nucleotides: TGTGCCAGCTCGACAGGGCACACTGAAGCTTTCTTT.

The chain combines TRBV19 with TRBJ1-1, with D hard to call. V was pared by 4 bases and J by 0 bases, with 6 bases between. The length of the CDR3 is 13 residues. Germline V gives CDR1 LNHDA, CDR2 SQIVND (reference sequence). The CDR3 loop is CASSTIMNTEAFF. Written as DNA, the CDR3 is TGTGCCAGTAGTACCATCATGAACACTGAAGCTTTCTTT.

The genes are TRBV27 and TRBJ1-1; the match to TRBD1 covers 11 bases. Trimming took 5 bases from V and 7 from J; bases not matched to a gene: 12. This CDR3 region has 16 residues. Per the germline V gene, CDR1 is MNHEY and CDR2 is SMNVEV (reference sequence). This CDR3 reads CASSLTLGTGGIEAFF. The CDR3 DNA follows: TGTGCCAGCAGTCTCACCTTGGGGACAGGGGGAATTGAAGCTTTCTTT.

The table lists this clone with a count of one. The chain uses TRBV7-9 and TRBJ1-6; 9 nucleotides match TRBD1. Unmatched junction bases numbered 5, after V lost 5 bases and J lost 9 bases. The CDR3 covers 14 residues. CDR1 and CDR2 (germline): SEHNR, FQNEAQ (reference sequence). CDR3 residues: CASSAGQGGSPLHF. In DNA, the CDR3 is TGTGCCAGCAGCGCGGGACAGGGTGGTTCACCCCTCCACTTT. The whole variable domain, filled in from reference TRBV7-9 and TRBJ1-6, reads DTGVSQNPRHKITKRGQNVTFRCDPISEHNRLYWYRQTLGQGPEFLTYFQNEAQLEKSRLLSDRFSAERPKGSFSTLEIQRTEQGDSAMYLCASSAGQGGSPLHFGNGTRLTVT.

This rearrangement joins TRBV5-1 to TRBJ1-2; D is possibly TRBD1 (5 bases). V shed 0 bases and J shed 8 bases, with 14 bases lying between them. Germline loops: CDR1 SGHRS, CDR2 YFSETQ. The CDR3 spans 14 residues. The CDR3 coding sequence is TGCGCCAGCAGCTTGGGGCAGGGAATTCGAGGCTACACCTTC. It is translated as CASSLGQGIRGYTF.